A selection of T cell receptor beta chains follows, all from one sample in a study of cytomegalovirus exposure and HLA in healthy donors. Here immunoSEQ multiplex PCR was the method, and the copy in TCRdb shows in-frame clones only, minus some. The data show roughly 87,000 clones, with more than 75% seen just once and about 15% held by the top ten. The source material was PBMCs. Source of these receptors: a woman in her thirties or forties in good health and CMV-seropositive. Each CDR3 is given with its conserved first and last residue. The D gene is left open where the match is weak. Clone size is shown for a subset of rows, as once, few, many or a class of expanded clone.

TRBV6-5	TRBD2	-	TRBJ2-7	TGTGCCAGCAGCTCAGTAGCGGGGGGCTACGAGCAGTACTTC	CASSSVAGGYEQYF
TRBV9	-	once	TRBJ1-1	TGTGCCAGCGGCGTGACGACAGGTACTACTGAAGCTTTCTTT	CASGVTTGTTEAFF
TRBV28	-	-	TRBJ2-4	TGTGCCAGCAGTCCCGGGGGTAAAATAGCCAAAAACATTCAGTACTTC	CASSPGGKIAKNIQYF
TRBV7-2	-	-	TRBJ1-2	TGTGCCAGCAGCTTAGAGGGGAGGGGGATTGGTGGCTACACCTTC	CASSLEGRGIGGYTF
TRBV7-2	-	-	TRBJ1-1	TGTGCCAGCAGCTTACGTTTGCAGGGCACACTAACGAACACTGAAGCTTTCTTT	CASSLRLQGTLTNTEAFF
TRBV4-1	-	-	TRBJ1-2	TGCGCCAGCAGCCAACGGGACATCGATAACTATGGCTACACCTTC	CASSQRDIDNYGYTF
TRBV19	-	-	TRBJ1-6	TGTGCCAGTGACCAGGGGCCAGGGAATTCACCCCTCCACTTT	CASDQGPGNSPLHF
TRBV7-9	-	-	TRBJ1-4	TGTGCCAGCAGCTTATTCCGGGGTGGGGAGGAACTGTTTTTT	CASSLFRGGEELFF
TRBV15	-	few	TRBJ1-1	TGTGCCACCAGCAGAGGAGAACTATCTGAAGCTTTCTTT	CATSRGELSEAFF
TRBV5-4	-	-	TRBJ2-5	TGTGCCAGCAGCTTGGACAGACAACAAGAGACCCAGTACTTC	CASSLDRQQETQYF
TRBV28	-	-	TRBJ2-2	TGTGCCAGCAGTTCCCTAGTCGTAACGAACACCGGGGAGCTGTTTTTT	CASSSLVVTNTGELFF
TRBV5-1	TRBD1	-	TRBJ1-1	TGCGCCAGCAGCCAGGGGGCTTCCAAGGACACTGAAGCTTTCTTT	CASSQGASKDTEAFF
TRBV7-9	TRBD1	few	TRBJ1-1	TGTGCCAGCAGCCCAGGGGGGTTTGGGTCCTTGGGCACTGAAGCTTTCTTT	CASSPGGFGSLGTEAFF
TRBV19	-	-	TRBJ1-4	TGTGCCAGTAGAGTCGAGGCAACTAATGAAAAACTGTTTTTT	CASRVEATNEKLFF
TRBV27	-	-	TRBJ1-5	TGTGCCAGCAGTTTAATCGGTCAGCCCCAGCATTTT	CASSLIGQPQHF
TRBV23-1	-	-	TRBJ2-7	TGCGCCAGCAGAAAAAAAAGGGGTTCTGACGAGCAGTACTTC	CASRKKRGSDEQYF
TRBV6-5	-	-	TRBJ1-6	TGTGCCAGCAGTTACACGAGCTCCTATAATTCACCCCTCCACTTT	CASSYTSSYNSPLHF
TRBV30	-	-	TRBJ1-2	TGTGCCTGGAGTGTGTCCGGGGTCCAAAGAAAAGGCTACACCTTC	CAWSVSGVQRKGYTF
TRBV9	-	-	TRBJ1-5	TGTGCCAGCAGCGCCACAGGGCAAAATCAGCCCCAGCATTTT	CASSATGQNQPQHF
TRBV5-1	-	-	TRBJ2-2	TGCGCCAGCAGCCAAAACACCGGGGAGCTGTTTTTT	CASSQNTGELFF
TRBV28	-	-	TRBJ2-7	TGTGCCAGCAATCCCCGGGGGACCTACGAGCAGTACTTC	CASNPRGTYEQYF
TRBV11-1	TRBD1	-	TRBJ1-1	TGTGCCAGCAGCCCCGACAGGGAAACAGCTTTCTTT	CASSPDRETAFF